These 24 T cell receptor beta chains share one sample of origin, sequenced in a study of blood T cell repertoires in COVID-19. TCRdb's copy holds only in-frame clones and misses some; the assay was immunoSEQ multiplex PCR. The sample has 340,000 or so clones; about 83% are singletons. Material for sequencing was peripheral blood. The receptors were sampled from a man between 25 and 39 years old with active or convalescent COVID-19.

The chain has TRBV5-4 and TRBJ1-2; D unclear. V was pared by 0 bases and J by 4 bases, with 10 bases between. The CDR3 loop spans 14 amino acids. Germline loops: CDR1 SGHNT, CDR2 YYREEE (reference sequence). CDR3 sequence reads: CASSLEAEVYGYTF. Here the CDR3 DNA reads TGTGCCAGCAGCTTGGAGGCCGAGGTCTATGGCTACACCTTC.

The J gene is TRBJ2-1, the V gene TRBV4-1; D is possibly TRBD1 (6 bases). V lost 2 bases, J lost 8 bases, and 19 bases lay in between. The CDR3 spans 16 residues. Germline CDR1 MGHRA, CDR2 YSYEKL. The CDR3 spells CASSQKVQDSKDEQFF. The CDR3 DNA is TGCGCCAGCAGCCAAAAGGTCCAGGACAGTAAGGATGAGCAGTTCTTC.

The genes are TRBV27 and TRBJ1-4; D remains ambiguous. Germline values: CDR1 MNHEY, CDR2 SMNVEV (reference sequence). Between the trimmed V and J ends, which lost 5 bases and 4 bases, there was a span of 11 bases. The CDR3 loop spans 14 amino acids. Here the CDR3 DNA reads TGTGCCAGCAGTGTGTCACGGGTTAATGAAAAACTGTTTTTT. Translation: CASSVSRVNEKLFF.

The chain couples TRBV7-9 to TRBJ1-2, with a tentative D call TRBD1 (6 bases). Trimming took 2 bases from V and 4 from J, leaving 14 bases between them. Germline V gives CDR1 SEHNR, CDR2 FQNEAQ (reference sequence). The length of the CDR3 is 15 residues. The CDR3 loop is CASSLMGAVAYGYTF. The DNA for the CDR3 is TGTGCCAGCAGCTTAATGGGGGCAGTGGCCTATGGCTACACCTTC.

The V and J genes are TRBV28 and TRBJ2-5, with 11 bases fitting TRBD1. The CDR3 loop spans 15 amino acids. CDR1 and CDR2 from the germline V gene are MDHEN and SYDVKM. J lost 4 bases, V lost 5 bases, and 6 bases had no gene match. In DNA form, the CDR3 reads TGTGCCAGCAGTCCCGGGACAGGGGGTCGAGAGACCCAGTACTTC. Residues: CASSPGTGGRETQYF.

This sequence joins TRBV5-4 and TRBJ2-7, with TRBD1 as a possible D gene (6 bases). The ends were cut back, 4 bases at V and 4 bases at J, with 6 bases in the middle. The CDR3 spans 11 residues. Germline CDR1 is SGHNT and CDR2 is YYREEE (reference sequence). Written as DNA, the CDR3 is TGTGCCAGCAGCAGGGGGTACGAGCAGTACTTC. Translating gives CASSRGYEQYF. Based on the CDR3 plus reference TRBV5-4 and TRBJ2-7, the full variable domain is ETGVTQSPTHLIKTRGQQVTLRCSSQSGHNTVSWYQQALGQGPQFIFQYYREEENGRGNFPPRFSGLQFPNYSSELNVNALELDDSALYLCASSRGYEQYFGPGTRLTVT.

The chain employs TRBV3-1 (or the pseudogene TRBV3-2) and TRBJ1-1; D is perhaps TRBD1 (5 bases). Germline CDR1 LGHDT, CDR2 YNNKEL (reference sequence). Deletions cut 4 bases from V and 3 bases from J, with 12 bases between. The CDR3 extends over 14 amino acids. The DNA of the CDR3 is TGTGCCAGCAGCCGGGCCTCCAGGGACACTGAAGCTTTCTTT. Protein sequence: CASSRASRDTEAFF.

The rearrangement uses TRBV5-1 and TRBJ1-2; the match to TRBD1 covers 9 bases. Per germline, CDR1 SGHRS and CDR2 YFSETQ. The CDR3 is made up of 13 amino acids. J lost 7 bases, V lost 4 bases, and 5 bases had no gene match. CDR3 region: CASSNGQGTGYTF. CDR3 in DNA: TGCGCCAGCAGCAACGGACAGGGGACTGGCTACACCTTC. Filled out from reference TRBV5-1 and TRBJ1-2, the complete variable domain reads KAGVTQTPRYLIKTRGQQVTLSCSPISGHRSVSWYQQTPGQGLQFLFEYFSETQRNKGNFPGRFSGRQFSNSRSEMNVSTLELGDSALYLCASSNGQGTGYTFGSGTRLTVV.

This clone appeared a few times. For the CDR3, the DNA is TGTGCCATCAGTGAAGGACAGGGGACCGGGGAGCTGTTTTTT. It encodes CAISEGQGTGELFF. V usage is TRBV10-3 and J usage is TRBJ2-2; TRBD1 aligns across 9 bases. V shed 3 bases and J 5 bases; nucleotides not matched to a gene: 1. Germline CDR1 ENHRY, CDR2 SYGVKD. This CDR3 has 14 residues.

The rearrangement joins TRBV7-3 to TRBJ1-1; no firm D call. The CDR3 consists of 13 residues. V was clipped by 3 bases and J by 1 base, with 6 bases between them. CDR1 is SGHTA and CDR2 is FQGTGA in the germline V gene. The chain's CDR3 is CASSFAENTEAFF. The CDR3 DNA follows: TGTGCCAGCAGCTTCGCGGAGAACACTGAAGCTTTCTTT.

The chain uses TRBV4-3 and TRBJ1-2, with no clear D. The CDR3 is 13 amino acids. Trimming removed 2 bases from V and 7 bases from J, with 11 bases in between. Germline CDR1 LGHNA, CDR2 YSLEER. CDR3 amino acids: CASSQNGERGYTF. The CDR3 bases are TGCGCCAGCAGCCAAAATGGGGAGCGTGGCTACACCTTC.

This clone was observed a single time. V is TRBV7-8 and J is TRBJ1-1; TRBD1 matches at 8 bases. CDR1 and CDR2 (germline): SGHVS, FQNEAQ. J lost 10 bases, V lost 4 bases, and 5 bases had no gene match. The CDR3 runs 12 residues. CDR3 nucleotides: TGTGCCAGCAGCTCCAGTACAGGGGGAGCTTTCTTT. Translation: CASSSSTGGAFF.

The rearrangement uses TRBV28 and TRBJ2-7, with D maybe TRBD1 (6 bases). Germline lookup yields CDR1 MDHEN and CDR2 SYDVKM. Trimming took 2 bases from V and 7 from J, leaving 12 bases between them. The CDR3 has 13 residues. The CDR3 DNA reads TGTGCCAGCAGTTTAAATCGGGACATGGAGCAGTACTTC. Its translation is CASSLNRDMEQYF.

In DNA form, the CDR3 reads TGTGCCAGCAGCTTAGGAGGGGGCCGTGGGACTGAAGCTTTCTTT. Its protein is CASSLGGGRGTEAFF. The chain couples TRBV7-9 to TRBJ1-1; 7 nucleotides match TRBD1. J gave up 5 bases and V 1 base, and 7 bases lay outside the gene matches. Germline CDR1 SEHNR, CDR2 FQNEAQ (reference sequence). This CDR3 region has 15 residues.

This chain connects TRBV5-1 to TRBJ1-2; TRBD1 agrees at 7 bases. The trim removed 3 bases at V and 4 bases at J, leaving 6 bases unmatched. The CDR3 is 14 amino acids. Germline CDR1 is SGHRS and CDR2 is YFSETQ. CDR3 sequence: CASSSDRDFYGYTF. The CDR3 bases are TGCGCCAGCAGCTCCGACAGGGATTTCTATGGCTACACCTTC.

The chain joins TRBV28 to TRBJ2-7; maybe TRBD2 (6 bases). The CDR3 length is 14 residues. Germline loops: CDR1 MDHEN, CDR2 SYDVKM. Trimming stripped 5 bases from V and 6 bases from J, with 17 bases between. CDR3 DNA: TGTGCCAGCAGTGCTTCCCTAGCGCTCCCCGAGCAGTACTTC. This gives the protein CASSASLALPEQYF.

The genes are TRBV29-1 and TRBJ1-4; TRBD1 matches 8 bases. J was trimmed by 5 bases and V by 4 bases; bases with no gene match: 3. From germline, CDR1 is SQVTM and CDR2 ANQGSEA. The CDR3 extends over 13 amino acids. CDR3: CSVARTGNEKLFF. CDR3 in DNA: TGCAGCGTTGCTAGGACAGGGAATGAAAAACTGTTTTTT. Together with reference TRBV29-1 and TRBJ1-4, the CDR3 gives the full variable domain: SAVISQKPSRDICQRGTSLTIQCQVDSQVTMMFWYRQQPGQSLTLIATANQGSEATYESGFVIDKFPISRPNLTFSTLTVSNMSPEDSSIYLCSVARTGNEKLFFGSGTQLSVL.

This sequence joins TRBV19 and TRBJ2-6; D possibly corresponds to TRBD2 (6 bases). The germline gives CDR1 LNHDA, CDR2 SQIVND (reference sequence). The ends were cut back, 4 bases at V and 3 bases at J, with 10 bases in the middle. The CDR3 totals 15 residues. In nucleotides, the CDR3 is TGTGCCAGTAGTAGGGGGGAGAGTGGGGCCAACGTCCTGACTTTC. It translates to CASSRGESGANVLTF.

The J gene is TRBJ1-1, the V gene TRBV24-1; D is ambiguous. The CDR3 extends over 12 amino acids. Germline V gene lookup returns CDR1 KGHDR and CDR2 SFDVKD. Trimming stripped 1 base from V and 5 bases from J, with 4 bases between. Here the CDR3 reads CATSDFGTEAFF. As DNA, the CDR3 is TGTGCCACCAGTGATTTCGGGACTGAAGCTTTCTTT.

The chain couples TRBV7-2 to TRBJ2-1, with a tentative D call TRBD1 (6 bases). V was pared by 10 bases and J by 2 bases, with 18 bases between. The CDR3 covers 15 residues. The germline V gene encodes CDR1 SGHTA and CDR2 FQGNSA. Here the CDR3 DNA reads TGTGCCACCCTACAGGGTTCAACCACCTACAATGAGCAGTTCTTC. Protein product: CATLQGSTTYNEQFF. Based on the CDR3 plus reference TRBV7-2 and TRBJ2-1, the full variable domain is GAGVSQSPSNKVTEKGKDVELRCDPISGHTALYWYRQSLGQGLEFLIYFQGNSAPDKSGLPSDRFSAERTGGSVSTLTIQRTQQEDSAVYLCATLQGSTTYNEQFFGPGTRLTVL.

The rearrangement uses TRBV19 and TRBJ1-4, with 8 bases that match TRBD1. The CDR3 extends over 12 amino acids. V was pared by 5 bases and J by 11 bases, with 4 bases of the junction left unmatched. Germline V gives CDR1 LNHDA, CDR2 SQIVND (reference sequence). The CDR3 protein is CASSVHRGKLFF. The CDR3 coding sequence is TGTGCCAGTAGTGTCCACAGGGGGAAACTGTTTTTT.

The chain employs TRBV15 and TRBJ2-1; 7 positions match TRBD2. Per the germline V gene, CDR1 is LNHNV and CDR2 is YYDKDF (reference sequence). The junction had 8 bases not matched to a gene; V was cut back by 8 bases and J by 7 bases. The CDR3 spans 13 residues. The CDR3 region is CATGRGVGNEQFF. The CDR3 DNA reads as TGTGCCACCGGGAGGGGAGTGGGGAATGAGCAGTTCTTC.

CDR3 sequence reads: CSVLYRGTNEQYF. CDR3 bases: TGCAGCGTACTGTACCGGGGAACCAACGAGCAGTACTTC. V usage is TRBV29-1 and J usage is TRBJ2-7, with D possibly matching TRBD2 (5 bases). Trimming pared 6 bases from V and 5 bases from J, leaving 17 bases between. The CDR3 runs to 13 residues. Germline values: CDR1 SQVTM, CDR2 ANQGSEA.

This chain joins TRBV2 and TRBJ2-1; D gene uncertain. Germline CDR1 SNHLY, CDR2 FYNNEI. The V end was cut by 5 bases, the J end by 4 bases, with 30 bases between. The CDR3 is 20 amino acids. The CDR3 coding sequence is TGTGCCAGCAGTCCCCGACTCTACTCGACCCACCAACTGGGTTACAATGAGCAGTTCTTC. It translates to CASSPRLYSTHQLGYNEQFF.